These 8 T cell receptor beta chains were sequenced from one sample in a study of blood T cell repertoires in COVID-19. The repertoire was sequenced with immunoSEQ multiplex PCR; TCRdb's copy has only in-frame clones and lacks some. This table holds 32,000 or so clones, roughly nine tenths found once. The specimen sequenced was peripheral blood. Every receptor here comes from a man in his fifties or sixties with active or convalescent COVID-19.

The DNA of the CDR3 is TGTGCCAGCAGGAGACAATTAGCGGGAGAGGGCGAGCAGTACTTC. Amino acids: CASRRQLAGEGEQYF. The rearrangement links TRBV3-1 (or the pseudogene TRBV3-2) to TRBJ2-7; 9 bases match TRBD2. The ends lost 6 bases at V and 6 bases at J; junction bases unmatched: 12. The germline V gene has CDR1 LGHDT and CDR2 YNNKEL (reference sequence). CDR3 length: 15 amino acids.

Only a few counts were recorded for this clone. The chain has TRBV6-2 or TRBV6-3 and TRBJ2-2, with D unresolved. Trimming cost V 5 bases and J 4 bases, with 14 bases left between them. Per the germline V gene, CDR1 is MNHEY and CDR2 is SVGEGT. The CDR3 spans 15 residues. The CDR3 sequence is CASSRTLRGTGELFF. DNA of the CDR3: TGTGCCAGCAGTCGAACACTGAGAGGCACCGGGGAGCTGTTTTTT.

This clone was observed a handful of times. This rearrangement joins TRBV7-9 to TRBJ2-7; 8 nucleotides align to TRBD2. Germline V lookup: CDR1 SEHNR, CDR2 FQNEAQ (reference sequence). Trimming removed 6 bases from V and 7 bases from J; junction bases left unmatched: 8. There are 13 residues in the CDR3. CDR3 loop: CASRSTSVGEQYF. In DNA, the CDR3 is TGTGCCAGCAGATCGACTAGCGTGGGTGAGCAGTACTTC.

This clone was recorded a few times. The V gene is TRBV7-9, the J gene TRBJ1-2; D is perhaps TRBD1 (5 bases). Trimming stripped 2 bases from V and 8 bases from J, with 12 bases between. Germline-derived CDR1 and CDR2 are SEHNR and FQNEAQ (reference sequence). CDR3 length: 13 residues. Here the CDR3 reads CASSLLQGRGYTF. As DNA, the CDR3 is TGTGCCAGCAGCTTACTTCAGGGCCGCGGCTACACCTTC.

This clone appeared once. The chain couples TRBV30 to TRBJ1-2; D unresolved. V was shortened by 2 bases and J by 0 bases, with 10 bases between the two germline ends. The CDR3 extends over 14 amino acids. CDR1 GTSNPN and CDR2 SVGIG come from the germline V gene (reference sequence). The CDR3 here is CAWSRYSPNYGYTF. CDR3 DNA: TGTGCCTGGAGTAGGTACAGCCCTAACTATGGCTACACCTTC.

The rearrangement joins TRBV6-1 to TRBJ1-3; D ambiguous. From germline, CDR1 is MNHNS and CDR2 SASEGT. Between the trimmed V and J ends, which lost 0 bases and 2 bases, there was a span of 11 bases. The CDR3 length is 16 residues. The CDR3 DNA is TGTGCCAGCAGTGAAGCGTCCCCAGTCCCTGGAAACACCATATATTTT. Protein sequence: CASSEASPVPGNTIYF.

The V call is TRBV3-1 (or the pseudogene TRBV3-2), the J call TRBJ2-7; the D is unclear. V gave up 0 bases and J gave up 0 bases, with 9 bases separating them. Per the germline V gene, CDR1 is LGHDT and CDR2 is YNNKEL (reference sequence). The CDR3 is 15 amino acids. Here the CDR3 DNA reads TGTGCCAGCAGCCAAGATGGTGGCGGCTCCTACGAGCAGTACTTC. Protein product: CASSQDGGGSYEQYF.

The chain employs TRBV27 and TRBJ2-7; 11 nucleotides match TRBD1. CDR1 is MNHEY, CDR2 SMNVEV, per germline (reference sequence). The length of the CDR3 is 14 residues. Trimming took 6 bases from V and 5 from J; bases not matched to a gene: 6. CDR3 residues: CASRGTGGSHEQYF. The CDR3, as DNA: TGTGCCAGCAGGGGGACAGGGGGGAGCCACGAGCAGTACTTC.